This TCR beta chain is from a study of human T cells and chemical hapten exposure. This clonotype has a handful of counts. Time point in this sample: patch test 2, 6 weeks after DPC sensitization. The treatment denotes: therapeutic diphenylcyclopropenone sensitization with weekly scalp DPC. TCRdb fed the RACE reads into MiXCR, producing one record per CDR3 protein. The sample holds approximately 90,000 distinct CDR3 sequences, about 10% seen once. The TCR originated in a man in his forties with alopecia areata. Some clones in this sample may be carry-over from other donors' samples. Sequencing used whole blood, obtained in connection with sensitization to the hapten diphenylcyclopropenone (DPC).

The CDR3: CASSPPGGGTEAFF. In DNA, the CDR3 is TGTGCCAGCAGCCCACCGGGGGGAGGCACTGAAGCTTTCTTT. The rearrangement links TRBV6-2 or TRBV6-3 to TRBJ1-1; a weak D match, TRBD1 (5 bases). Germline assignment: CDR1 MNHEY and CDR2 SVGEGT. V was cut by 6 bases and J by 4 bases, with 15 bases left in between. The CDR3 length is 14 residues.